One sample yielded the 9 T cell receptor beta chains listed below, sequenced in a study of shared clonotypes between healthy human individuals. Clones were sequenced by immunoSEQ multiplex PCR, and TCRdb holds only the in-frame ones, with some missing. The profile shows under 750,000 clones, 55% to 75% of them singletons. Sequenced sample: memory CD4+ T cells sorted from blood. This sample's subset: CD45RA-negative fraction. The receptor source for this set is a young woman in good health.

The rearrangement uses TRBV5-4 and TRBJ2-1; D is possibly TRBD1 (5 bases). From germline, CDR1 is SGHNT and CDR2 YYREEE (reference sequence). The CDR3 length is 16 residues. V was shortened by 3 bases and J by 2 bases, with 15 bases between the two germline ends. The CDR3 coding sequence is TGTGCCAGCAGCTCCCTCGGCAGGGTGGCCTACAATGAGCAGTTCTTC. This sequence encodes CASSSLGRVAYNEQFF.

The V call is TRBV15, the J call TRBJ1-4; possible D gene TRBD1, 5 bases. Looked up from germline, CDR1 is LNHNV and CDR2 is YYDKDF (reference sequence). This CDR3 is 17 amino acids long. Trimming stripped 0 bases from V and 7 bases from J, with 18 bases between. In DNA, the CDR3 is TGTGCCACCAGCAGAGATCGCGGGTTGGCCGGGGGTGAAAAACTGTTTTTT. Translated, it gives CATSRDRGLAGGEKLFF.

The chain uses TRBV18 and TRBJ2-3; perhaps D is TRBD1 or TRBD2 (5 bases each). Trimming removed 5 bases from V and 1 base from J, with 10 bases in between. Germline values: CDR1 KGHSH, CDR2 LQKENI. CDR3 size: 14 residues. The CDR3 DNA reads TGTGCCAGCTCAGACAGCGGAGGCACAGATACGCAGTATTTT. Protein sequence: CASSDSGGTDTQYF.

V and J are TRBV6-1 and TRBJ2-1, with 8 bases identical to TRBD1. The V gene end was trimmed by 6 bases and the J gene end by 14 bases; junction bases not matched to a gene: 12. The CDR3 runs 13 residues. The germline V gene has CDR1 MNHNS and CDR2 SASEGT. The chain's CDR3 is CASRIQGAQMKFF. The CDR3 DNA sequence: TGTGCCAGCAGGATTCAGGGGGCGCAAATGAAGTTCTTC.

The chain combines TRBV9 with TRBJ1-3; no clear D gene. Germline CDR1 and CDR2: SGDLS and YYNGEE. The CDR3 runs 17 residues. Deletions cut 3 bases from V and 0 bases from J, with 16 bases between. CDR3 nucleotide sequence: TGTGCCAGCAGCGGCCGCCTTGGCAGCTTCTCTGGAAACACCATATATTTT. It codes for CASSGRLGSFSGNTIYF. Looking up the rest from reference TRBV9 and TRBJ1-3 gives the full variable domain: DSGVTQTPKHLITATGQRVTLRCSPRSGDLSVYWYQQSLDQGLQFLIQYYNGEERAKGNILERFSAQQFPDLHSELNLSSLELGDSALYFCASSGRLGSFSGNTIYFGEGSWLTVV.

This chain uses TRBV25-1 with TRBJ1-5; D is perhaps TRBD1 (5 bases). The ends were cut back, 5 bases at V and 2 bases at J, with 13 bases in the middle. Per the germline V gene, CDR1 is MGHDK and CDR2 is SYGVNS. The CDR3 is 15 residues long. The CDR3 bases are TGTGCCAGCAGTTGGGGGGAGGACGGCAATCAGCCCCAGCATTTT. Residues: CASSWGEDGNQPQHF.

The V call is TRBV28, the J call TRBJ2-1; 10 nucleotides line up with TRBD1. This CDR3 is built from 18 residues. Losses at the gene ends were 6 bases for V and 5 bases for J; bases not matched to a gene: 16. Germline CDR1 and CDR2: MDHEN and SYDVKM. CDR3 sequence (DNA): TGTGCCAGCAGACCGAGACAGGGGGCAGGTCGGGGCCACAATGAGCAGTTCTTC. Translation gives CASRPRQGAGRGHNEQFF.

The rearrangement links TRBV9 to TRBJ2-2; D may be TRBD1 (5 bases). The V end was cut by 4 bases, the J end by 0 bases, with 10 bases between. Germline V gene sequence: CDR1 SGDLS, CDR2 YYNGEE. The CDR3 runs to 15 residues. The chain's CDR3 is CASSWGGTNTGELFF. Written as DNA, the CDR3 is TGTGCCAGCAGCTGGGGCGGAACGAACACCGGGGAGCTGTTTTTT. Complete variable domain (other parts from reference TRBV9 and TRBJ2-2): DSGVTQTPKHLITATGQRVTLRCSPRSGDLSVYWYQQSLDQGLQFLIQYYNGEERAKGNILERFSAQQFPDLHSELNLSSLELGDSALYFCASSWGGTNTGELFFGEGSRLTVL.

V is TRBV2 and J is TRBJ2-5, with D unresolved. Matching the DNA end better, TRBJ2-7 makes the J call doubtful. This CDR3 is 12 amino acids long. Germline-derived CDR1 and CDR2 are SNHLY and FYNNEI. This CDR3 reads CASSVLPYEQYF. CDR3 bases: TGTGCCAGCAGTGTTTTACCCTACGAGCAGTACTTC.